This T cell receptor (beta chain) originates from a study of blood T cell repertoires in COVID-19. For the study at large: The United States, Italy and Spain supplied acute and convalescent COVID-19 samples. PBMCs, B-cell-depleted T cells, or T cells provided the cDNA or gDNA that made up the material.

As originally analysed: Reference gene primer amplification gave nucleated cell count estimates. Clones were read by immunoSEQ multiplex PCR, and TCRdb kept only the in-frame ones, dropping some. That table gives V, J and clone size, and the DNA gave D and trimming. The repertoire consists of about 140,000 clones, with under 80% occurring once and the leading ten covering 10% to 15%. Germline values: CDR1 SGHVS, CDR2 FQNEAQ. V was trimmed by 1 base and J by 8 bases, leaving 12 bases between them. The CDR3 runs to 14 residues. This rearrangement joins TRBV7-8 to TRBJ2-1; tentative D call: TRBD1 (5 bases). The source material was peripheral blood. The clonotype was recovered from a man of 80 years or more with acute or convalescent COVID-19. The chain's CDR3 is CASSLGAGSDEQFF. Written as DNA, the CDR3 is TGTGCCAGCAGCTTAGGTGCAGGGTCCGATGAGCAGTTCTTC. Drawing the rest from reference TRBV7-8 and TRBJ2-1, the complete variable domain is GAGVSQSPRYKVAKRGQDVALRCDPISGHVSLFWYQQALGQGPEFLTYFQNEAQLDKSGLPSDRFFAERPEGSVSTLKIQRTQQEDSAVYLCASSLGAGSDEQFFGPGTRLTVL.